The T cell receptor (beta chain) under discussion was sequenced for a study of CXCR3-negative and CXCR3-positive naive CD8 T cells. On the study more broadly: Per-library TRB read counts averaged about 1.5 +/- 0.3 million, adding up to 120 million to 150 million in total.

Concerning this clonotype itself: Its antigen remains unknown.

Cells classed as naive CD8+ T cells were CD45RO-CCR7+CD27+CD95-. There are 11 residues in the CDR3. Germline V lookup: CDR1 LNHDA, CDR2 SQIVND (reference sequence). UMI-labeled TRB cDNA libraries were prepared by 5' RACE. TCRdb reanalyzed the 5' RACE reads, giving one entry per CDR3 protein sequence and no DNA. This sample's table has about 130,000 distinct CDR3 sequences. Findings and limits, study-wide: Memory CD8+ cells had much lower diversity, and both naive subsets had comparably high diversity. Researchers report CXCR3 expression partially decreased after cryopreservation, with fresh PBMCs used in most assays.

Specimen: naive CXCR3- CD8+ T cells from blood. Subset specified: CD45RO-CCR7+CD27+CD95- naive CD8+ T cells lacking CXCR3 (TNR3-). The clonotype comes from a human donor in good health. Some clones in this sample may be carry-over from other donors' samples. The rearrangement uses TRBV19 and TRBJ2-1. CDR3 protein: CASSMSYEQFF.